This TCR beta chain stems from a study of blood T cells in healthy people across ages (dated by TCRdb to between 2015 and 2017). In terms of the full investigation: Template switching captured roughly one uniquely barcoded TCR beta cDNA molecule per two T cells in model experiments. The study analyzed two additional independent replicas of 1 million unique cDNA reads from the same blood draw for two donors, one aged 18 to 30 and one aged 80 or older. Donors were grouped into four age groups: young (average roughly 15 years), middle-aged (under 40), aged (around 60) and long-lived (roughly 80). To track age-related changes in TCR beta repertoire diversity, the study relied on deep sequencing normalized with unique cDNA molecular identifiers. Donors of different ages were randomly distributed across sequencing lanes to avoid experimental bias.

The study at large found these results: Donor CMV infection status was unknown, potentially confounding age-related changes in expanded clonotypes. There was a strong correlation between observed TCR beta diversity and the percentage of naive T cells measured by flow cytometry. Compared with the aged group, the long-lived group had more naive CD4+ T cells, fewer expanded clones and increased TCR diversity, suggesting age selection. Estimates of total diversity from one million sequenced T cells were regarded as lower bounds and underestimates. Conclusive comparison of naive and antigen-experienced compartments was prevented by the profiling of bulk unsorted PBMCs. Observed TCR beta diversity per million T cells fell roughly linearly with age, and a significant reduction was already apparent by age approximately 40.

Note on this clonotype: What this receptor recognizes is not known. Nothing much larger sits one base from this clone, and base qualities are not available.

Library preparation was by 5' RACE. The sample was run on an Illumina HiSeq 2500. The second PCR ran for roughly 7 to 12 cycles and used a J-beta primer mix along with a sample-barcoded 5' primer. Each TCR beta cDNA molecule received a unique molecular identifier from a template-switch 5' adaptor carrying 12 random nucleotides. Each sample yielded at least 3 million CDR3-containing paired-end reads. All of the RNA was converted into first-strand cDNA using the Mint cDNA synthesis kit, with a TRBC-specific oligonucleotide serving as the primer. All cDNA was treated with uracil-DNA glycosylase and then went through a first 18-cycle PCR with the universal primers M1SS and BC2_uni_R. The paper's processing steps were these. For normalization, 1 million high-quality reads, each with a distinct molecular identifier, were randomly selected from each sample. Reads with shared molecular identifiers were discarded instead of being binned into consensus sequences. MiTCR, run with a Q25 quality threshold and the strictest error-elimination algorithm, handled CDR3 identification, clonotype clustering and error correction. A nonparametric unseen species model with Euler transformation was used to estimate lower-bound total TCR beta diversity. TCRdb reworked the public reads: Q25 trimming with fastp, MiXCR clone assembly, productive beta chains retained. Each entry is one CDR3 protein sequence, shown with its most common DNA and genes. TCRdb assigned the V and J calls; the authors' analysis was not used. This sample gives approximately 810,000 distinct CDR3 sequences in total; about 30% of them show up just once. Approximately 15% of the sample is held by the ten biggest clonotypes.

Systemically healthy Caucasian individuals from Russia, approximately 39 in total and aged roughly 6 to 100 years, were included as donors. Ten milliliters of peripheral blood were drawn from each donor into EDTA-treated Vacutainer tubes. Ficoll-Paque density-gradient centrifugation was used to isolate PBMCs, with at least 6 million obtained per sample. Trizol reagent was used to extract total RNA from PBMCs, with at least 6 micrograms per sample. The percentages of naive CD45RAhigh/CD27high T cells were determined by flow cytometry on a PBMC aliquot from every donor. The receptor's source is a woman older than 75 in good health. The sequenced sample was blood.

In nucleotide form, the sequence is TGCGCCAGCAGCTTGGCCTACAGCCATACGAACACCGGGGAGCTGTTTTTT. Its protein reads: CASSLAYSHTNTGELFF. The sequence joins TRBV5-1 to TRBJ2-2; there is no confident call for the D gene. The cysteine opens and the phenylalanine closes a CDR3 of 17 amino acids. Only the CDR3 portion is preserved as DNA: 51 bases, with reading frame beginning at the first base. CDR1 and CDR2 are read off the germline V gene as SGHRS and YFSETQ. V drops 0 bases and J drops 0 bases, leaving 12 bases in between.